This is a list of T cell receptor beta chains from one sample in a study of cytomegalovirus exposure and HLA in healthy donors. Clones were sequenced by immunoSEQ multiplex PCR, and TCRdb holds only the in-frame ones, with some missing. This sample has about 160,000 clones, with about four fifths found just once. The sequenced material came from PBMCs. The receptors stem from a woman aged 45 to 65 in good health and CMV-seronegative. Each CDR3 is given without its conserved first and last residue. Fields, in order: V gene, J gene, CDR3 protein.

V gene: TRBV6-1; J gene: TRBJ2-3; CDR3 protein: ASSFSRGATDTQY
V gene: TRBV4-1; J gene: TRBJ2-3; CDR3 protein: ASSQEAAVTTDTQY
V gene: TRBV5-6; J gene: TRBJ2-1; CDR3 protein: ASSWGTANEQF
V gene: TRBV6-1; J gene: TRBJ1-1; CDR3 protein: ASSETRGSNTEAF
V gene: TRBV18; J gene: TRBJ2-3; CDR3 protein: ASSPLRLAGEDTQY
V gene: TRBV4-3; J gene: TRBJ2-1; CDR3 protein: ASSREMTSGRTDEQF
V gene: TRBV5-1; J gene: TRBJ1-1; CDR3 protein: ASSWTGGMNTEAF
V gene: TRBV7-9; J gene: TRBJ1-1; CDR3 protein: SSRKTGENTEAF
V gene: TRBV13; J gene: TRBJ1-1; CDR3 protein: ASTGQPLLAEAF
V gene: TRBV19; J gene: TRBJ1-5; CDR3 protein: ASSLRNQPQH
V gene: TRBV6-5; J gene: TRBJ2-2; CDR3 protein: ASRSQGYTGELF
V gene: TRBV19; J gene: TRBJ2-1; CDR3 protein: ASSRGLSSYNEQF
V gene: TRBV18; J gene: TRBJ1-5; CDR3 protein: ASSPQGQINQPQH
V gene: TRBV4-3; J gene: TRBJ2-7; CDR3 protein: VSSQDRGGADYEQY
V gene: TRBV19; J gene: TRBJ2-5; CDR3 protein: ARRTEETQY
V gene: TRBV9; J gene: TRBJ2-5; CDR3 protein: ASSGGAGAGETQY
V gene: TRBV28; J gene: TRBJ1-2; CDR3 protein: AIPQNRGDIYGYT
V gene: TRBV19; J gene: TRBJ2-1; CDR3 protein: ASSTTGMSEQF
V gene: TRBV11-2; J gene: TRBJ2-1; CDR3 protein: ASSLGGQSTESMNEQF
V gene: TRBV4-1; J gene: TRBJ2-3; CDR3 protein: ASSLNPGAEDTQY
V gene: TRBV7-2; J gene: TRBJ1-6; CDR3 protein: ASSLDRGSPLH
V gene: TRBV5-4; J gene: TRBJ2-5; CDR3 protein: ASSSLGAMRETQY
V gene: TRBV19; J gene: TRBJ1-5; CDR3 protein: ASSTPGGNQPQH
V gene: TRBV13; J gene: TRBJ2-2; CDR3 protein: ASSPAGSKEAGELF
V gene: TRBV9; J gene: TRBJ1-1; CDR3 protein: ASSQRAGRGTEAF
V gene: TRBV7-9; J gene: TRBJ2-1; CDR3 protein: ASSHGLAGANEQF
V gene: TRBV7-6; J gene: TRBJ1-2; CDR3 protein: ASSALPDRTDGYGYT
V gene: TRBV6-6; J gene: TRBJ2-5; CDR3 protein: ASSYLAGRGQETQY
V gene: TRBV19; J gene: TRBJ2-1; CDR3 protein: ASGGRGISEQF
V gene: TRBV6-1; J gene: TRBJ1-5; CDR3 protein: ASSAGTGPNQPQH
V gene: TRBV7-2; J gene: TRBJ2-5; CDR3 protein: ASSARTQETQY
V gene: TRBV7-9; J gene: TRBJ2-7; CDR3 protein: SSSDSRGEQY
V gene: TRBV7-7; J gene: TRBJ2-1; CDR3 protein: ASSPLPGLAGAQQF
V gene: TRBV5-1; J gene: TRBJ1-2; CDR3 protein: ASSLGGDTYGYT
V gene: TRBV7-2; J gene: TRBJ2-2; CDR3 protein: ASSFRDLESTGELF
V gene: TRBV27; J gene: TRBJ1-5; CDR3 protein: ASSGRGGRPQH
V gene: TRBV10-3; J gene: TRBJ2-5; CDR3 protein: AISESMADQETQY
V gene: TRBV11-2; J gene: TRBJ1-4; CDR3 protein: ASSSTGDEEKLF
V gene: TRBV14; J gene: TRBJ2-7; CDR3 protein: ASSQEQAAEQY
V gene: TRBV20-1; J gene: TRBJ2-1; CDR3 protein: SARPYNEQF
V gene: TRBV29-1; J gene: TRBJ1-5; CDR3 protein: SVVIQGAEDQPQH
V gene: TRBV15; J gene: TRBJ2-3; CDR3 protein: ATSGGLAGGPSTDTQY
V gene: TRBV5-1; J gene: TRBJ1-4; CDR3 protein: ASSLEGARNEKLF